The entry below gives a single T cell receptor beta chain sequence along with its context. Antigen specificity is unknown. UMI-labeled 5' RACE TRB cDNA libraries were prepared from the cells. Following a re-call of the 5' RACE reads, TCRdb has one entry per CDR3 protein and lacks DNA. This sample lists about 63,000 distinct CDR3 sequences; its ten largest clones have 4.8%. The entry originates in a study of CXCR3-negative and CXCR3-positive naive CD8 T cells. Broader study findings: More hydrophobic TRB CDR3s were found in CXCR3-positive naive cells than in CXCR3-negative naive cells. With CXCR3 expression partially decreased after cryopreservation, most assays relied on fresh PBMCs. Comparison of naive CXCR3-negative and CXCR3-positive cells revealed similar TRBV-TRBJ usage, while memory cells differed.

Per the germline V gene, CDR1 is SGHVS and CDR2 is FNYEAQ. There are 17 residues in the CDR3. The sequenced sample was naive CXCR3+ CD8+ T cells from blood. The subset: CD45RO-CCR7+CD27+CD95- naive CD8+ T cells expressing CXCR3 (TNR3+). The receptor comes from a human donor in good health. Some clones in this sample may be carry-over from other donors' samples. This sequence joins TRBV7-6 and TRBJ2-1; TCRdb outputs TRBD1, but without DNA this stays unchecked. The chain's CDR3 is CASSTKGAGAYSGEQFF.